This TCR beta chain was captured by sequencing in a study of blood T cell repertoires in COVID-19. As handled by the study authors: Scientists estimated how many nucleated cells there were by amplifying reference gene primers. The method was immunoSEQ multiplex PCR; TCRdb's version includes in-frame clones alone and lacks a portion of them. V, J and clone size were drawn from that table, and D and trimming were deduced from the DNA. Here the sample spans roughly 160,000 clones, approximately 81% being singletons. Trimming shortened V by 4 bases and J by 0 bases, and 16 bases separated the two germline ends. In germline, CDR1 is SGHRS, CDR2 YFSETQ. The CDR3 consists of 16 residues.

The rearrangement joins TRBV5-1 to TRBJ1-2, with D hard to call. The sequenced material came from peripheral blood. The receptor comes from an elderly woman with active or convalescent COVID-19. In DNA form, the CDR3 reads TGCGCCAGCAGCCCACCCAGGATGGGAGCTAACTATGGCTACACCTTC. Residues: CASSPPRMGANYGYTF.